This TCR beta chain was found in a study of CD4 T cells in relation to SARS-CoV-2 and coronaviruses. This CDR3 spans 13 amino acids. Trimming took 4 bases from V and 7 from J, leaving 13 bases between them. Germline CDR1 is MDHEN and CDR2 is SYDVKM. Only in-frame clones appear in the TCRdb table, and some are missing; sequencing was by immunoSEQ multiplex PCR. The sample lists 60,000 to 65,000 clones, approximately 94% occurring once. Unexposed donor CD4+ T cells date from about 2010-2018, before the COVID-19 pandemic. Input material: naive CD4+ T cells from PBMCs. Subset: naive CD4+ T cells isolated by negative enrichment. This receptor was obtained from a human donor in good health. The chain is built from TRBV28 and TRBJ1-2; possibly TRBD1 for D (5 bases). The CDR3 DNA reads TGTGCCAGCAGTTCGCCGGGGGGACGTGGCTACACCTTC. As protein: CASSSPGGRGYTF.